The clone carrying this TCR beta chain was seen once. What it binds is unknown. Sequencing was preceded by expansion of antigen-specific CD4+ T cells with viral peptide pools in the ViraFEST assay. When 10 to 11 days of culture had elapsed, CD4+ T cells were isolated. The person was diagnosed with PCR-confirmed SARS-CoV-2 infection between March and December 2020. Around 2 million PBMC per well were cultured with approximately 9.7 IU/ml IL-2 and about 9.8 ug/ml peptides. The sample is drawn from a study of vaccination effects on CD4 cells after COVID-19. The length of the CDR3 is 15 residues. Per the germline V gene, CDR1 is SQVTM and CDR2 is ANQGSEA. The ends lost 7 bases at V and 5 bases at J; junction bases unmatched: 13. Measured with immunoSEQ multiplex PCR; TCRdb has only the in-frame clones, and not every one. The data hold 20,000 or so clones, with around 70% observed a single time.

The chain joins TRBV29-1 to TRBJ1-4, with 7 bases lining up with TRBD1. The sample was CD4+ T cells from PBMCs cultured with SARS-CoV-2 spike peptides, taken before COVID-19 vaccination. The origin of this receptor is a human donor who had a prior SARS-CoV-2 infection. CDR3 protein: CSGYLTGTANEKLFF. In nucleotides, the CDR3 is TGCAGCGGATATCTAACGGGGACAGCGAATGAAAAACTGTTTTTT.